The 18 T cell receptor beta chains reported below all come from one sample, sequenced in a study of blood T cell repertoires in COVID-19. Data came from immunoSEQ multiplex PCR; TCRdb stores just in-frame clones and leaves some out. The data contain 120,000 or so clones, about nine tenths of them singletons. Sequenced input: peripheral blood. These receptors were taken from a man aged 50-60 years with active COVID-19.

The chain is built from TRBV7-7 and TRBJ2-1, with a possible D match to TRBD2 (7 bases). Germline V lookup: CDR1 SSHAT, CDR2 FNYEAQ (reference sequence). CDR3 length equals 16 residues. Trimming stripped 1 base from V and 5 bases from J, with 15 bases between. The CDR3 region has the DNA TGTGCCAGCAGCTTAGGGGCCAGGGGAGGGAACAATGAGCAGTTCTTC. It codes for CASSLGARGGNNEQFF.

The chain employs TRBV18 and TRBJ2-7; tentatively, D is TRBD1 (6 bases). Trimming removed 4 bases at V and 3 bases at J, with 13 bases between. Germline CDR1 reads KGHSH; CDR2 reads LQKENI. The CDR3 consists of 14 residues. CDR3: CASSLGDNNYEQYF. CDR3 DNA sequence: TGTGCCAGCTCACTCGGGGACAATAACTACGAGCAGTACTTC. The complete variable domain, with remaining parts taken from reference TRBV18 and TRBJ2-7, reads NAGVMQNPRHLVRRRGQEARLRCSPMKGHSHVYWYRQLPEEGLKFMVYLQKENIIDESGMPKERFSAEFPKEGPSILRIQQVVRGDSAAYFCASSLGDNNYEQYFGPGTRLTVT.

The V gene is TRBV7-2, the J gene TRBJ1-2; D is unclear. This CDR3 contains 14 residues. Germline CDR1 is SGHTA and CDR2 is FQGNSA. V was shortened by 2 bases and J by 4 bases, with 11 bases between the two germline ends. In nucleotides, the CDR3 is TGTGCCAGCAGCTTATCTGGGCAGGCCTATGGCTACACCTTC. Translation: CASSLSGQAYGYTF.

This rearrangement joins TRBV10-3 to TRBJ2-4, with no clear D. Germline values: CDR1 ENHRY, CDR2 SYGVKD. The CDR3 is 15 residues long. Trimming pared 0 bases from V and 0 bases from J, leaving 6 bases between. CDR3 sequence (DNA): TGTGCCATCAGTGAGTCGAGACTAGCCAAAAACATTCAGTACTTC. Protein product: CAISESRLAKNIQYF.

This clone appeared once. This sequence joins TRBV4-2 and TRBJ2-5; 13 nucleotides match TRBD2. The CDR3 has 16 residues. Per germline, CDR1 LGHNA and CDR2 YNFKEQ. The V and J ends lost 4 bases and 1 base, in that order; junction bases with no gene match: 3. In DNA form, the CDR3 reads TGTGCCAGCAGCCGAGGGACTAGCGGGGTCCAAGAGACCCAGTACTTC. Protein: CASSRGTSGVQETQYF.

The V and J genes are TRBV2 and TRBJ2-2; TRBD1 might be the D (6 bases). CDR1 is SNHLY, CDR2 FYNNEI, per germline. The CDR3 length is 16 residues. V lost 0 bases, J lost 3 bases, and 11 bases lay in between. CDR3 sequence reads: CASSEARQGHTGELFF. The CDR3 DNA reads TGTGCCAGCAGTGAAGCGCGGCAGGGGCACACCGGGGAGCTGTTTTTT.

The rearrangement joins TRBV5-1 to TRBJ2-2, with a possible D match to TRBD1 (6 bases). Per the germline V gene, CDR1 is SGHRS and CDR2 is YFSETQ. This CDR3 contains 16 residues. Trimming took 0 bases from V and 4 from J, leaving 13 bases between them. CDR3: CASSLVAGVGTGELFF. CDR3 nucleotides: TGCGCCAGCAGCTTGGTGGCAGGGGTTGGCACCGGGGAGCTGTTTTTT.

The rearrangement uses TRBV3-1 (or the pseudogene TRBV3-2) and TRBJ2-7, with TRBD2 identical over 9 bases. The V and J ends lost 5 bases and 7 bases, in that order; junction bases with no gene match: 12. CDR1 and CDR2 (germline): LGHDT, YNNKEL (reference sequence). This CDR3 spans 15 amino acids. The CDR3 is CASSAPGLAAEEQYF. In DNA form, the CDR3 reads TGTGCCAGCAGCGCACCGGGACTAGCTGCTGAAGAGCAGTACTTC.

This chain uses TRBV6-5 with TRBJ2-3, with 7 bases aligning to TRBD2. CDR1 is MNHEY and CDR2 is SVGAGI in the germline V gene. The CDR3 spans 15 residues. The trim removed 6 bases at V and 4 bases at J, leaving 10 bases unmatched. The CDR3 nucleotides are TGTGCCAGCAGGCGGGTGGGGGGGTTGCCAGATACGCAGTATTTT. This sequence encodes CASRRVGGLPDTQYF.

This chain links TRBV2 with TRBJ2-3; TRBD2 aligns across 8 bases. Per the germline V gene, CDR1 is SNHLY and CDR2 is FYNNEI. The CDR3 runs to 15 residues. Germline trimming cut 3 bases from V and 1 base from J; bases unmatched to any gene: 3. CDR3 nucleotide sequence: TGTGCCAGCAGTGACGGTAGCGGGGGCACAGATACGCAGTATTTT. Translation gives CASSDGSGGTDTQYF.

This rearrangement joins TRBV14 to TRBJ1-4, with TRBD1 matching over 7 bases. Germline CDR1 SGHDN, CDR2 FVKESK. Trimming at V came to 7 bases and at J to 4 bases, leaving 9 bases not matched to a gene. This CDR3 region has 15 residues. The CDR3 nucleotides are TGTGCCAGCAAAAGGGGGCAGGTGATTAATGAAAAACTGTTTTTT. It translates to CASKRGQVINEKLFF. Full variable domain (missing parts from reference TRBV14 and TRBJ1-4): EAGVTQFPSHSVIEKGQTVTLRCDPISGHDNLYWYRRVMGKEIKFLLHFVKESKQDESGMPNNRFLAERTGGTYSTLKVQPAELEDSGVYFCASKRGQVINEKLFFGSGTQLSVL.

The CDR3 sequence: CASSFRPGTYTNEKLFF. For the CDR3, the DNA is TGCGCCAGCAGCTTCCGGCCAGGAACCTATACTAATGAAAAACTGTTTTTT. This chain uses TRBV5-1 with TRBJ1-4; no firm D call. Germline values: CDR1 SGHRS, CDR2 YFSETQ. The CDR3 length is 17 residues. Trimming removed 2 bases from V and 2 bases from J, with 16 bases in between.

This chain joins TRBV9 and TRBJ2-1; no reliable D call. The germline gives CDR1 SGDLS, CDR2 YYNGEE. V lost 4 bases, J lost 9 bases, and 20 bases lay in between. The CDR3 has 15 residues. For the CDR3, the DNA is TGTGCCAGCAGCCCCGTAGCTGCCAGACGCAGTGAGCAGTTCTTC. Translating gives CASSPVAARRSEQFF.

V and J are TRBV6-5 and TRBJ1-2; a weak D match, TRBD1 (6 bases). Trimming took 5 bases from V and 8 from J, leaving 21 bases between them. This CDR3 has 15 residues. Germline CDR1 is MNHEY and CDR2 is SVGAGI. Here the CDR3 reads CASSRPLSPQGGYTF. The CDR3 nucleotides read TGTGCCAGCAGTCGCCCCCTTTCCCCCCAGGGGGGCTACACCTTC.

The rearrangement links TRBV5-1 to TRBJ2-7; maybe TRBD1 (6 bases). Germline V CDR1 and CDR2: SGHRS, YFSETQ. V lost 0 bases and J 5 bases, leaving 9 bases between the germline ends. This CDR3 has 13 residues. The CDR3 protein is CASSLARQDEQYF. DNA for the CDR3: TGCGCCAGCAGCTTGGCACGACAGGACGAGCAGTACTTC.

The rearrangement joins TRBV7-8 to TRBJ1-1; possibly TRBD1 for D (5 bases). The ends were cut back, 6 bases at V and 7 bases at J, with 18 bases in the middle. Germline loops: CDR1 SGHVS, CDR2 FQNEAQ. The CDR3 loop spans 14 amino acids. The DNA of the CDR3 is TGTGCCAGCAGTATAGGGGCATGGCAAAGTGAAGCTTTCTTT. Its protein product is CASSIGAWQSEAFF.

The chain has TRBV12-3 or TRBV12-4 and TRBJ2-3; 8 nucleotides agree with TRBD2. This CDR3 comprises 12 residues. With V trimmed by 6 bases and J by 14 bases, 10 bases remained unmatched. The CDR3 nucleotides read TGTGCCAGCAGCGCCGGGACTAGAGGGGTGTATTTT. Translated, it gives CASSAGTRGVYF.

The rearrangement uses TRBV27 and TRBJ1-1; 8 bases agree with TRBD1. V lost 5 bases and J lost 0; bases outside the gene matches: 5. Germline V lookup: CDR1 MNHEY, CDR2 SMNVEV (reference sequence). There are 15 residues in the CDR3. The CDR3 DNA reads TGTGCCAGCAGTAGACGGACAGGGATGAACACTGAAGCTTTCTTT. Amino acid sequence: CASSRRTGMNTEAFF.